A selection of T cell receptor beta chains follows, all from one sample in a study of T cell responses to AZD1222 COVID-19 vaccine. Clones were sequenced by immunoSEQ multiplex PCR, and TCRdb holds only the in-frame ones, with some missing. Of around 160,000 clones in the sample, 94% were seen once. The sample in question was peripheral blood, obtained 28 days after the second AZD1222 dose. These TCRs come from an adult who received the AZD1222 COVID-19 vaccine. Both conserved end residues are part of each CDR3. The D gene is left open where the match is weak.

CDR3 protein,CDR3 DNA,CDR3 length,V gene,J gene,D gene
CASSLLSGQETQYF,TGTGCCAGCAGTTTACTCTCAGGACAAGAGACCCAGTACTTC,14,TRBV28,TRBJ2-5,.
CASGLAGGNNEQFF,TGTGCCAGTGGACTAGCGGGAGGCAACAATGAGCAGTTCTTC,14,TRBV7-3,TRBJ2-1,TRBD2
CSAGKGETQYF,TGCAGTGCCGGAAAGGGCGAGACCCAGTACTTC,11,TRBV20-1,TRBJ2-5,.
CASSLAGLGSGGELFF,TGTGCCAGCAGCTTAGCGGGTCTCGGATCAGGCGGGGAGCTGTTTTTT,16,TRBV13,TRBJ2-2,.
CSVAASTDTQYF,TGCAGCGTTGCCGCTAGCACAGATACGCAGTATTTT,12,TRBV29-1,TRBJ2-3,.
CASSLVPHGFVTEAFF,TGTGCCAGCAGCTTGGTGCCACACGGGTTTGTAACTGAAGCTTTCTTT,16,TRBV5-8,TRBJ1-1,.
CASSQGFGGDGYTF,TGTGCCAGCAGCCAGGGATTTGGGGGCGATGGCTACACCTTC,14,TRBV7-8,TRBJ1-2,.
CASSGVQSYGYTF,TGTGCCAGTAGCGGGGTACAGTCCTATGGCTACACCTTC,13,TRBV19,TRBJ1-2,.
CASTPLDRDREAFF,TGTGCCAGTACCCCCCTTGACAGGGATCGTGAAGCTTTCTTT,14,TRBV19,TRBJ1-1,TRBD1
CASSPPGTDTQYF,TGTGCCAGCAGCCCCCCCGGAACAGATACGCAGTATTTT,13,TRBV7-9,TRBJ2-3,.
CASSVMAGAITDTQYF,TGTGCCAGCAGCGTTATGGCAGGGGCTATCACAGATACGCAGTATTTT,16,TRBV9,TRBJ2-3,.